A single sample gave rise to the 18 T cell receptor beta chains below, sequenced in a study. TCRdb used MiXCR to reprocess the 5' RACE reads, holding one entry per CDR3 protein. This table has about 5,400 distinct CDR3 sequences, 40% to 60% appearing once. Material for sequencing was memory CD4+ T cells sorted from blood. Subset in this sample: memory CD4+ T cells, CD4+CD45RO+CD25-. The receptors originated from a female donor with breast cancer.

By share, this clonotype counts as large. J is TRBJ1-5 and V is TRBV20-1; 10 bases fit TRBD1. Germline V gene sequence: CDR1 DFQATT, CDR2 SNEGSKA (reference sequence). V shed 6 bases and J 4 bases; nucleotides not matched to a gene: 3. The CDR3 consists of 13 residues. The CDR3 is CSASGQGNQPQHF. The CDR3 region has the DNA TGCAGTGCGTCGGGACAGGGGAATCAGCCCCAGCATTTT.

In nucleotides, the CDR3 is TGCAGTGCTCGACTAGCGGGGGGGCGGGGTGAGCAGTTCTTC. It encodes CSARLAGGRGEQFF. The chain links TRBV20-1 to TRBJ2-1, with 14 bases that match TRBD2. The germline V gene encodes CDR1 DFQATT and CDR2 SNEGSKA (reference sequence). This CDR3 contains 14 residues. V lost 5 bases and J lost 9; bases outside the gene matches: 6.

CDR3 sequence reads: CASSLGRGPTDTQYF. In DNA form, the CDR3 reads TGTGCCAGCAGCTTGGGGCGGGGCCCCACAGATACGCAGTATTTT. This rearrangement joins TRBV5-4 to TRBJ2-3, with a possible D match to TRBD2 (6 bases). This CDR3 has 15 residues. In germline, CDR1 is SGHNT, CDR2 YYREEE (reference sequence). Trimming took off 0 bases at V and 2 bases at J, with 10 bases between the two ends.

The rearrangement links TRBV29-1 to TRBJ1-2; D perhaps matches TRBD1 (5 bases). Trimming stripped 3 bases from V and 8 bases from J, with 22 bases between. Germline CDR1 is SQVTM and CDR2 is ANQGSEA. CDR3 length: 15 amino acids. The CDR3 here is CSVDLGAASLKGYTF. Here the CDR3 DNA reads TGCAGCGTTGACCTCGGGGCCGCTTCACTCAAAGGCTACACCTTC.

This clonotype was seen only a few times. This sequence joins TRBV2 and TRBJ1-1; no definite D call. The ends were cut back, 4 bases at V and 10 bases at J, with 13 bases in the middle. Germline CDR1 SNHLY, CDR2 FYNNEI. The length of the CDR3 is 12 residues. CDR3 amino acids: CASSVILLVAFF. The CDR3 nucleotides are TGTGCCAGCAGTGTGATATTGTTGGTAGCTTTCTTT. Drawing the rest from reference TRBV2 and TRBJ1-1, the complete variable domain is EPEVTQTPSHQVTQMGQEVILRCVPISNHLYFYWYRQILGQKVEFLVSFYNNEISEKSEIFDDQFSVERPDGSNFTLKIRSTKLEDSAMYFCASSVILLVAFFGQGTRLTVV.

This clonotype was seen only a few times. The V and J genes are TRBV20-1 and TRBJ2-7; TRBD2 is a possible D gene (5 bases). This CDR3 is 17 amino acids long. Looked up from germline, CDR1 is DFQATT and CDR2 is SNEGSKA (reference sequence). V lost 0 bases, J lost 0 bases, and 18 bases lay in between. DNA of the CDR3: TGCAGTGCTAGAGATCCGGTGGGGAGCGGCGACTCCTACGAGCAGTACTTC. Protein: CSARDPVGSGDSYEQYF.

This clonotype was picked up a small number of times. The V gene is TRBV20-1, the J gene TRBJ2-1; 10 bases agree with TRBD2. The J segment lost 8 bases and the V segment lost 0 bases, leaving 7 bases of the junction unmatched. The germline V gene has CDR1 DFQATT and CDR2 SNEGSKA (reference sequence). This CDR3 contains 15 residues. The CDR3 spells CSARDPGTSVYEQFF. The DNA for the CDR3 is TGCAGTGCTAGAGATCCAGGGACTAGCGTCTATGAGCAGTTCTTC.

Relative to its sample, this clonotype is large. This rearrangement joins TRBV20-1 to TRBJ1-1; TRBD1 agrees at 10 bases. The CDR3 length is 16 residues. The V gene end was trimmed by 6 bases and the J gene end by 6 bases; junction bases not matched to a gene: 16. Germline V gene sequence: CDR1 DFQATT, CDR2 SNEGSKA (reference sequence). CDR3 DNA sequence: TGCAGTGCCCTACCATCCCTGGGGACAGGGGTCGCTGAAGCTTTCTTT. Its translation is CSALPSLGTGVAEAFF.

The V call is TRBV27, the J call TRBJ1-1, with D tentatively TRBD1 (6 bases). Trimming removed 0 bases at V and 7 bases at J, with 9 bases between. Germline CDR1 is MNHEY and CDR2 is SMNVEV (reference sequence). CDR3 length: 13 residues. The CDR3 DNA reads TGTGCCAGCAGTTTATCCCAGACAGGTGAAGCTTTCTTT. This gives the protein CASSLSQTGEAFF.

The chain uses TRBV5-4 and TRBJ1-2; D not resolved. CDR3 length: 12 amino acids. Germline lookup yields CDR1 SGHNT and CDR2 YYREEE (reference sequence). V shed 0 bases and J shed 4 bases, with 4 bases lying between them. The CDR3 sequence is CASSLDSYGYTF. The CDR3 DNA is TGTGCCAGCAGCTTGGACAGCTATGGCTACACCTTC.

The chain employs TRBV30 and TRBJ1-4; a weak D match, TRBD1 (6 bases). Deletions cut 2 bases from V and 7 bases from J, with 20 bases between. This CDR3 comprises 16 residues. CDR1 and CDR2 (germline): GTSNPN, SVGIG (reference sequence). The CDR3 DNA reads TGTGCCTGGAGTCCTGGGACCGGGACGGGGGCTGAAAAACTGTTTTTT. Amino acids: CAWSPGTGTGAEKLFF.

The rearrangement joins TRBV5-6 to TRBJ2-7; perhaps TRBD1 as D (5 bases). This CDR3 contains 13 residues. Germline CDR1 SGHDT, CDR2 YYEEEE. The V gene lost 3 bases and the J gene lost 4 bases, with 11 bases spanning the gap. The CDR3 here is CASSSAGFYEQYF. CDR3 nucleotide sequence: TGTGCCAGCAGCTCCGCAGGGTTTTACGAGCAGTACTTC.

The CDR3 bases are TGTGCCAGCAGCTCTGGGACTAGCGGGGTTCGGGAGACCCAGTACTTC. This sequence encodes CASSSGTSGVRETQYF. The rearrangement joins TRBV7-2 to TRBJ2-5; the match to TRBD2 covers 13 bases. The germline V gene encodes CDR1 SGHTA and CDR2 FQGNSA. The CDR3 covers 16 residues. The trim removed 4 bases at V and 5 bases at J, leaving 7 bases unmatched. Complete variable domain (other parts from reference TRBV7-2 and TRBJ2-5): GAGVSQSPSNKVTEKGKDVELRCDPISGHTALYWYRQSLGQGLEFLIYFQGNSAPDKSGLPSDRFSAERTGGSVSTLTIQRTQQEDSAVYLCASSSGTSGVRETQYFGPGTRLLVL.

The J gene is TRBJ2-6, the V gene TRBV28, with no clear D. V was pared by 7 bases and J by 1 base, with 11 bases between. The V gene's germline CDR1 is MDHEN and CDR2 SYDVKM. The CDR3 is 15 residues long. DNA of the CDR3: TGTGCCAGCACCACTCGATTATCTGGGGCCAACGTCCTGACTTTC. This codes for CASTTRLSGANVLTF.

This clonotype was observed a handful of times. CDR3 in amino acids: CASSLGHSTDTQYF. Written as DNA, the CDR3 is TGTGCCAGCAGCTTAGGACACAGCACAGATACGCAGTATTTT. This sequence joins TRBV7-3 and TRBJ2-3; the D gene is possibly TRBD1 (5 bases). Germline CDR1 is SGHTA and CDR2 is FQGTGA. V dropped 2 bases and J dropped 0 bases, with 6 bases sitting between them. The CDR3 has 14 residues.

The gene calls are TRBV29-1 and TRBJ2-4; D unclear. Trimming stripped 2 bases from V and 14 bases from J, with 13 bases between. Germline V gene sequence: CDR1 SQVTM, CDR2 ANQGSEA. CDR3 length: 11 residues. CDR3 nucleotides: TGCAGCGTTGAAAGCGTCGATGTCGAGTACTTC. This gives the protein CSVESVDVEYF.

A few counts support this clonotype. This chain uses TRBV12-3 or TRBV12-4 with TRBJ2-7, with D possibly TRBD1 on 5 matching bases. This CDR3 has 14 amino acids. V shed 3 bases and J shed 7 bases, with 16 bases lying between them. The CDR3 region is CASSFRDRMGEQYF. The CDR3 nucleotides are TGTGCCAGCAGTTTCAGAGACAGAATGGGTGAGCAGTACTTC.

The V and J genes are TRBV10-3 and TRBJ2-5; TRBD1 matches 7 bases. The V gene's germline CDR1 is ENHRY and CDR2 SYGVKD. The CDR3 has 13 amino acids. Trimming took 6 bases from V and 4 from J; bases not matched to a gene: 5. The CDR3 nucleotides are TGTGCCATCAGCGACACAGGGGCAGAGACCCAGTACTTC. This encodes CAISDTGAETQYF.